The TCR beta chain described here comes from a study of CD8 T cells in Susac syndrome. Points from the study as a whole: The authors found sixteen Susac-specific public clones in total CD8+ repertoires and a few in CD8+ TEMRA repertoires.

With respect to this clonotype: What it recognizes is unknown.

Negative isolation yielded the CD8+ and CD4+ T cells, while FACS enriched the TEMRA cells. After extraction with the RNeasy kit, about 0.45 to 1 ug of the RNA was reverse transcribed using random hexamers. The CDR3 of TCR beta was amplified by immunoSEQ multiplex PCR across 54 Vbeta and 13 Jbeta. TCRdb re-analysed the immunoSEQ multiplex PCR reads in MiXCR, keeping a single row per CDR3 protein. Altogether around 150,000 distinct CDR3 sequences are present, around 95% being singletons, with the ten largest covering 0.18%. The CDR3 covers 22 residues. Germline CDR1 is LNHDA and CDR2 is SQIVND (reference sequence). After removal of 6 bases from V and 0 bases from J, the junction contained 26 bases not matched to a gene.

The clonotype was recovered from a human donor with Susac syndrome. The chain carries TRBV19 and TRBJ2-4; 7 bases are shared with TRBD2. Input material: CD8+ T cells from PBMCs. In DNA, the CDR3 is TGTGCCAGTAGGTTCCGAATAGTCATTGGGTATCGGCTAGCGGAAGCCAAAAACATTCAGTACTTC. It translates to CASRFRIVIGYRLAEAKNIQYF.